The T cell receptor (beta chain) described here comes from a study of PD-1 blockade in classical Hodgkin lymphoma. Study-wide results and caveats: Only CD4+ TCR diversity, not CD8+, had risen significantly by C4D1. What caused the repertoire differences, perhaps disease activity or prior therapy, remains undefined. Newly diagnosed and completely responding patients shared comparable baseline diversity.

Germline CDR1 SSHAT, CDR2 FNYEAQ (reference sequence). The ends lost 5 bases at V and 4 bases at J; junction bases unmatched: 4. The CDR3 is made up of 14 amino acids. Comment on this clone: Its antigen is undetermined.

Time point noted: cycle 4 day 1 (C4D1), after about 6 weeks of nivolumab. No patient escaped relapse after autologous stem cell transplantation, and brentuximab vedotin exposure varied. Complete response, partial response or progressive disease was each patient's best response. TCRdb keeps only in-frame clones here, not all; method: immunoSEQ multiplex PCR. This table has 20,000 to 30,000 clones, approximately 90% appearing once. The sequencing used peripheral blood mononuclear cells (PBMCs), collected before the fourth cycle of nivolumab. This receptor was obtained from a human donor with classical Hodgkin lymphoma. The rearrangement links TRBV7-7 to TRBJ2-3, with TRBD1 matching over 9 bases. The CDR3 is CASSPGTGSDTQYF. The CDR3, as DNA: TGTGCCAGCAGCCCCGGGACAGGGTCAGATACGCAGTATTTT.